This TCR beta chain was identified in a study of T cell responses to AZD1222 COVID-19 vaccine. Study information: Second-dose timings of about 4 or about 12 weeks were pooled. Findings of the study overall: Clonal diversity was possibly underestimated, and the donors were mostly white British, with more females. Repertoire sampling happened only post peak T cell response. Spike-specific TCR breadth rose after two AZD1222 doses, and depth rose as well.

TCRdb keeps only in-frame clones here, not all; method: immunoSEQ multiplex PCR. The table has some 200,000 clones, over 80% seen once. Notes on this clone: Its antigen is not known.

The CDR3 length is 13 residues. The germline V gene encodes CDR1 SQVTM and CDR2 ANQGSEA. V lost 8 bases to trimming and J lost 2 bases, with 15 bases between them. This receptor was obtained from an adult in good health. V and J are TRBV29-1 and TRBJ1-2, with D perhaps TRBD1 (5 bases). The material was peripheral blood, obtained on day 0 of AZD1222 vaccination. Here the CDR3 DNA reads TGCAGCACGAAGGTCGGGGGGAACTATGGCTACACCTTC. It translates to CSTKVGGNYGYTF.